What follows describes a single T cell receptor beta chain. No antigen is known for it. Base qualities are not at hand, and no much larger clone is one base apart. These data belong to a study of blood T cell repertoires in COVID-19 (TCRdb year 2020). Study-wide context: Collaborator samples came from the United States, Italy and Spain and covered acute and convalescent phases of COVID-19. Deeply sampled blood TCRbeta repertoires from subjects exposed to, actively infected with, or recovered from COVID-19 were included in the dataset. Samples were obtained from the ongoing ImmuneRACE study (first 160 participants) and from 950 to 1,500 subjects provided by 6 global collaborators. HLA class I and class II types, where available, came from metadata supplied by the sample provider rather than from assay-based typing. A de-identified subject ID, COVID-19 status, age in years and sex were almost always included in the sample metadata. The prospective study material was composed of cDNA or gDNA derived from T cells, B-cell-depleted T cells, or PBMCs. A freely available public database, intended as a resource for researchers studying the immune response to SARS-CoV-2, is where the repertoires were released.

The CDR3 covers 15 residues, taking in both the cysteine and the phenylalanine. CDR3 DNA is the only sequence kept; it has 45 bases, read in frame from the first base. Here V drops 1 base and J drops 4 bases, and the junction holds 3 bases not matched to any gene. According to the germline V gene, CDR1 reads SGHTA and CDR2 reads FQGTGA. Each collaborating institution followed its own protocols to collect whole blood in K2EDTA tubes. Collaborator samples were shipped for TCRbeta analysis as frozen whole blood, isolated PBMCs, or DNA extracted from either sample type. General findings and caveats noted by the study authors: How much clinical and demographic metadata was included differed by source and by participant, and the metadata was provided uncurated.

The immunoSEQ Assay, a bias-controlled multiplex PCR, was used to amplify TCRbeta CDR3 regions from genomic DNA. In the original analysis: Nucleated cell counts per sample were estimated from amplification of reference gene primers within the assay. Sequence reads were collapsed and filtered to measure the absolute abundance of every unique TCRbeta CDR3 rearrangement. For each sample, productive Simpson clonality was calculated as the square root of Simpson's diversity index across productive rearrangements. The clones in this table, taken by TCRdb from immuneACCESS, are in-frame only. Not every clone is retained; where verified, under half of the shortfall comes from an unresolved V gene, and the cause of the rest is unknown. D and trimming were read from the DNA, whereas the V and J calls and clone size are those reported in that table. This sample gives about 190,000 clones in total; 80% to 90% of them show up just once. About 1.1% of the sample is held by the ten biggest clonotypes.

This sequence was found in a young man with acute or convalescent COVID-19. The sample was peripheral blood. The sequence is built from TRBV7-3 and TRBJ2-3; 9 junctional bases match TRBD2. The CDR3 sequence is CASSLMRGGSDTQYF. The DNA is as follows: TGTGCCAGCAGCTTAATGCGGGGGGGTTCAGATACGCAGTATTTT.